One and the same sample provided the 28 T cell receptor beta chains below, sequenced in a study of human T cells and chemical hapten exposure. TCRdb fed the RACE reads into MiXCR, producing one record per CDR3 protein. This table holds 270,000 or so distinct CDR3 sequences, 7.5% to 8% found once. This sample's time point: pre-sensitization, week 0. The treatment was: therapeutic diphenylcyclopropenone sensitization with weekly scalp DPC. The sequencing here drew on whole blood, taken in connection with sensitization to the hapten diphenylcyclopropenone (DPC). The source of these receptors is a man aged 18 to 35 with alopecia areata. Some clones in this sample may be carry-over from other donors' samples.

The chain links TRBV12-3 or TRBV12-4 to TRBJ2-5, with 8 bases that match TRBD1. Losses at the gene ends were 4 bases for V and 6 bases for J; bases not matched to a gene: 10. The CDR3 totals 15 residues. Here the CDR3 reads CASSYAGGALQTQYF. The CDR3, as DNA: TGTGCCAGCAGTTATGCAGGGGGCGCATTACAGACCCAGTACTTC.

This clonotype showed up just a few times. This chain links TRBV3-1 with TRBJ2-3; no firm D call. This CDR3 spans 13 amino acids. V lost 1 base, J lost 6 bases, and 8 bases lay in between. Germline V gene sequence: CDR1 LGHDT, CDR2 YNNKEL (reference sequence). CDR3 region: CASSQVAGDTQYF. The CDR3 bases are TGTGCCAGCAGCCAAGTGGCAGGCGATACGCAGTATTTT.

The table lists this clonotype with many counts. J is TRBJ1-4 and V is TRBV4-3, with 9 bases lining up with TRBD1. Germline V gene data show CDR1 as LGHNA and CDR2 as YSLEER. With 4 bases clipped from V and 7 bases from J, the junction kept 10 bases outside the gene matches. The CDR3 contains 16 residues. Here the CDR3 reads CASSLTSDRGSEKLFF. The CDR3 coding sequence is TGCGCCAGCAGCCTCACCTCCGACAGGGGGAGTGAAAAACTGTTTTTT.

The genes are TRBV3-1 and TRBJ2-3, with 7 bases fitting TRBD2. Germline values: CDR1 LGHDT, CDR2 YNNKEL (reference sequence). The CDR3 covers 17 residues. V was pared by 0 bases and J by 0 bases, with 6 bases of the junction left unmatched. CDR3 sequence: CASSQEPSGTSTDTQYF. DNA of the CDR3: TGTGCCAGCAGCCAAGAACCTAGCGGCACTAGCACAGATACGCAGTATTTT.

At least ten counts were recorded for this clonotype. The rearrangement uses TRBV12-3 or TRBV12-4 and TRBJ2-1, with a possible D match to TRBD1 (5 bases). The CDR3 totals 13 residues. Trimming shortened V by 5 bases and J by 3 bases, and 8 bases separated the two germline ends. The CDR3 nucleotides read TGTGCCAGCAGTCCCACAGGCTACAATGAGCAGTTCTTC. This sequence encodes CASSPTGYNEQFF.

This clonotype was seen at least ten times. The chain carries TRBV6-1 and TRBJ1-5, with no clear D. Trimming cost V 0 bases and J 11 bases, with 8 bases left between them. CDR3 size: 12 residues. CDR1 and CDR2 from the germline V gene are MNHNS and SASEGT. The CDR3 loop reads CASSEALPAQHF. CDR3 DNA: TGTGCCAGCAGTGAAGCGCTCCCAGCCCAGCATTTT.

The CDR3 bases are TGTGCCAGCAGCTTACTTGGGATCGGGGCTTTTAATTCACCCCTCCACTTT. Translation: CASSLLGIGAFNSPLHF. This sequence joins TRBV7-6 and TRBJ1-6; a possible D gene is TRBD1 (5 bases). The V end was cut by 2 bases, the J end by 6 bases, with 17 bases between. CDR3 length: 17 amino acids. Germline lookup yields CDR1 SGHVS and CDR2 FNYEAQ.

This clonotype was recorded a few times. The rearrangement joins TRBV11-2 to TRBJ1-4, with 7 bases that match TRBD1. This CDR3 region has 17 residues. After removal of 3 bases from V and 7 bases from J, the junction contained 14 bases not matched to a gene. Per the germline V gene, CDR1 is SGHAT and CDR2 is FQNNGV. The chain's CDR3 is CASSFWDSGPMGEKLFF. The CDR3 nucleotides are TGTGCCAGCAGCTTCTGGGACAGTGGGCCAATGGGTGAAAAACTGTTTTTT.

J is TRBJ1-2 and V is TRBV7-2; D is undetermined. The V end lost 1 base, the J end lost 5 bases, and 14 bases lay between the germline ends. Looked up from germline, CDR1 is SGHTA and CDR2 is FQGNSA. The CDR3 has 15 residues. CDR3 DNA sequence: TGTGCCAGCAGCTTAGAAGTAACCGGGTCTTATGGCTACACCTTC. This translates into CASSLEVTGSYGYTF.

This clonotype appeared many times. The chain links TRBV7-2 to TRBJ1-2, with 9 positions matching TRBD1. The germline V gene has CDR1 SGHTA and CDR2 FQGNSA. This CDR3 has 15 residues. J was trimmed by 1 base and V by 2 bases; bases with no gene match: 2. CDR3 nucleotide sequence: TGTGCCAGCAGCTTACCGGGACAGGGTAACTATGGCTACACCTTC. Residues: CASSLPGQGNYGYTF.

In DNA, the CDR3 is TGTGCCAGCGGCCTGGGCCACGAAGCTTTCTTT. Residues: CASGLGHEAFF. J is TRBJ1-1 and V is TRBV6-5, with unresolved D. The CDR3 spans 11 residues. Germline lookup yields CDR1 MNHEY and CDR2 SVGAGI. Trimming left V 8 bases short and J 8 bases short, with 12 bases between.

This clonotype occurred many times. This sequence joins TRBV29-1 and TRBJ2-5; 11 nucleotides align to TRBD2. CDR1 and CDR2 from the germline V gene are SQVTM and ANQGSEA. V lost 7 bases, J lost 1 base, and 5 bases stayed unmatched. The CDR3 is made up of 14 amino acids. In DNA form, the CDR3 reads TGCAGCGCCGGTAGCGGGGGGGCCCAAGAGACCCAGTACTTC. Amino acid sequence: CSAGSGGAQETQYF.

The sample holds a few counts of this clonotype. The V and J genes are TRBV6-2 or TRBV6-3 and TRBJ2-1; 9 nucleotides line up with TRBD2. CDR3 length: 14 amino acids. Trimming cost V 9 bases and J 6 bases; bases outside gene matches: 9. Looked up from germline, CDR1 is MNHEY and CDR2 is SVGEGT. CDR3: CASGGTSLFNEQFF. CDR3 nucleotide sequence: TGTGCCAGTGGGGGGACTAGCCTGTTCAATGAGCAGTTCTTC.

This chain uses TRBV6-2 or TRBV6-3 with TRBJ2-3, with D perhaps matching TRBD2 (6 bases). The germline V and J ends were trimmed by 0 bases and 4 bases, with 14 bases remaining between them. The CDR3 runs to 16 residues. CDR1 MNHEY and CDR2 SVGEGT come from the germline V gene. CDR3 sequence (DNA): TGTGCCAGCAGTTACTCTGGAGGGAGAGGCTCAGATACGCAGTATTTT. The encoded protein is CASSYSGGRGSDTQYF.

J is TRBJ2-7 and V is TRBV6-2 or TRBV6-3; D is perhaps TRBD1 (5 bases). CDR1 is MNHEY, CDR2 SVGEGT, per germline. The CDR3 extends over 15 amino acids. V dropped 0 bases and J dropped 2 bases, with 11 bases sitting between them. For the CDR3, the DNA is TGTGCCAGCAGTTACTCGTCAGGGCAGGCCTACGAGCAGTACGTC. Protein sequence: CASSYSSGQAYEQYV.

This clonotype was found many times. V usage is TRBV6-2 or TRBV6-3 and J usage is TRBJ1-1, with 7 positions matching TRBD1. Germline trimming cut 4 bases from V and 4 bases from J; bases unmatched to any gene: 3. Germline V gene lookup returns CDR1 MNHEY and CDR2 SVGEGT. The CDR3 is made up of 13 amino acids. The CDR3 region is CASSFRGGTEAFF. CDR3 sequence (DNA): TGTGCCAGCAGTTTCAGGGGGGGCACTGAAGCTTTCTTT.

At least ten counts were recorded for this clonotype. The rearrangement joins TRBV7-9 to TRBJ1-1, with D hard to call. The germline V gene has CDR1 SEHNR and CDR2 FQNEAQ (reference sequence). Trimming cost V 6 bases and J 0 bases, with 11 bases left between them. This CDR3 contains 14 residues. Here the CDR3 DNA reads TGTGCCAGCAGTTACGGGCTAATGAACACTGAAGCTTTCTTT. Translation gives CASSYGLMNTEAFF.

The CDR3 loop reads CASSYPQGPWDTQYF. In DNA form, the CDR3 reads TGTGCCAGCAGTTACCCTCAAGGGCCGTGGGATACGCAGTATTTT. This chain joins TRBV6-2 or TRBV6-3 and TRBJ2-3; D not resolved. Trimming removed 2 bases at V and 6 bases at J, with 15 bases between. Germline V gene lookup returns CDR1 MNHEY and CDR2 SVGEGT. This CDR3 has 15 residues.

CDR3 bases: TGTGCCAGCAGCTTAGGGGACAGGGGCTACAATGAGCAGTTCTTC. Protein product: CASSLGDRGYNEQFF. The chain combines TRBV7-7 with TRBJ2-1; TRBD1 matches 10 bases. The CDR3 covers 15 residues. With V trimmed by 1 base and J by 3 bases, 0 bases remained unmatched. Germline V gives CDR1 SSHAT, CDR2 FNYEAQ (reference sequence).

Only a few counts were recorded for this clonotype. CDR3 residues: CASSGRSETQYF. CDR3 nucleotides: TGTGCCAGCAGCGGTCGGAGTGAGACCCAGTACTTC. This chain links TRBV7-2 with TRBJ2-5; D call uncertain. From germline, CDR1 is SGHTA and CDR2 FQGNSA. Trimming left V 5 bases short and J 5 bases short, with 9 bases between. The CDR3 consists of 12 residues.

The chain links TRBV7-2 to TRBJ1-3; no reliable D call. With 0 bases removed from V and 0 bases from J, the gap between germline ends came to 6 bases. Germline V CDR1 and CDR2: SGHTA, FQGNSA. CDR3 length: 15 amino acids. The DNA of the CDR3 is TGTGCCAGCAGCTTAGCCGCTGACTCTGGAAACACCATATATTTT. It codes for CASSLAADSGNTIYF.

This clonotype was recorded a few times. One base away lies a much larger clone, so this may be a sequencing read error. DNA of the CDR3: TGTGCCAGCAGCTCCCGACCGGACTCTGGAAACACCATATATTTT. Translated: CASSSRPDSGNTIYF. The chain is built from TRBV7-2 and TRBJ1-3; no reliable D call. Between the trimmed V and J ends, which lost 4 bases and 0 bases, there was a span of 10 bases. CDR1 SGHTA and CDR2 FQGNSA come from the germline V gene. The CDR3 loop spans 15 amino acids.

There are a few counts of this clonotype. The chain carries TRBV29-1 and TRBJ2-2, with D possibly TRBD2 on 5 matching bases. Germline V gene lookup returns CDR1 SQVTM and CDR2 ANQGSEA. Trimming shortened V by 4 bases and J by 5 bases, and 8 bases separated the two germline ends. This CDR3 is 12 amino acids long. CDR3 sequence reads: CSVGGYTGELFF. In DNA, the CDR3 is TGCAGCGTTGGAGGGTATACCGGGGAGCTGTTTTTT.

This clonotype was seen a few times. At one end, the junction sequence differs from germline, possibly due to a read error. V is TRBV27 and J is TRBJ2-7, with D perhaps matching TRBD1 (5 bases). Germline-derived CDR1 and CDR2 are MNHEY and SMNVEV (reference sequence). This CDR3 comprises 15 residues. This CDR3 reads CASRDLRVPSHEQYF. In DNA, the CDR3 is TGTGCCAGCAGGGACCTCAGGGTTCCCTCCCACGAGCAGTACTTC.

This clonotype was observed once. The J gene is TRBJ1-6, the V gene TRBV3-1; no firm D call. V was cut by 1 base and J by 8 bases, with 12 bases left in between. Germline V gene lookup returns CDR1 LGHDT and CDR2 YNNKEL (reference sequence). The CDR3 spans 15 residues. In nucleotides, the CDR3 is TGTGCCAGCAGCCAAGTCCAGAGGGAATATTCACCCCTCCACTTT. Protein sequence: CASSQVQREYSPLHF. The whole variable domain, filled in from reference TRBV3-1 and TRBJ1-6, reads DTAVSQTPKYLVTQMGNDKSIKCEQNLGHDTMYWYKQDSKKFLKIMFSYNNKELIINETVPNRFSPKSPDKAHLNLHINSLELGDSAVYFCASSQVQREYSPLHFGNGTRLTVT.

V and J are TRBV7-3 and TRBJ2-3; D is ambiguous. The CDR3 consists of 13 residues. Trimming took 5 bases from V and 0 from J, leaving 6 bases between them. Germline V gives CDR1 SGHTA, CDR2 FQGTGA. The CDR3 bases are TGTGCCAGCAGCCTCCAGAGCACAGATACGCAGTATTTT. Amino acids: CASSLQSTDTQYF.

This clonotype was seen at least ten times. The V call is TRBV7-2, the J call TRBJ1-6, with 10 bases matching TRBD1. The CDR3 runs 14 residues. In germline, CDR1 is SGHTA, CDR2 FQGNSA. V lost 6 bases, J lost 9 bases, and 5 bases stayed unmatched. CDR3 region: CASSLDRGTSPLHF. The CDR3 DNA reads TGTGCCAGCAGTTTGGACAGGGGGACTTCACCCCTCCACTTT. Drawing the rest from reference TRBV7-2 and TRBJ1-6, the complete variable domain is GAGVSQSPSNKVTEKGKDVELRCDPISGHTALYWYRQSLGQGLEFLIYFQGNSAPDKSGLPSDRFSAERTGGSVSTLTIQRTQQEDSAVYLCASSLDRGTSPLHFGNGTRLTVT.

This clonotype was seen more than once but under ten times. The CDR3 is CSARDWANYGYTF. CDR3 in DNA: TGCAGTGCTAGAGATTGGGCTAACTATGGCTACACCTTC. The chain joins TRBV20-1 to TRBJ1-2, with D hard to call. CDR3 length equals 13 residues. Germline values: CDR1 DFQATT, CDR2 SNEGSKA (reference sequence). Deletions cut 0 bases from V and 0 bases from J, with 5 bases between.